The subject of this entry is one T cell receptor (beta chain). Antigen unknown. In the naive CD8 group, cells lacked CD45RO and were positively selected for CCR7, so terminally differentiated effector memory CD45RA+ cells were left out. The CDR3 is 12 amino acids. The ends were cut back, 10 bases at V and 4 bases at J, with 13 bases in the middle. CDR1 and CDR2 from the germline V gene are MNHEY and SMNVEV (reference sequence). The data were obtained in a study of shared clonotypes between healthy human individuals. Points from the study as a whole: When naive CD4 clonotypes were compared across a handful of donors, 4% to 6.5% were shared.

Here immunoSEQ multiplex PCR was the method, and the copy in TCRdb shows in-frame clones only, minus some. The sample comprises about 680,000 clones, 92% of which are singletons, and 24% rests with the top ten. The rearrangement uses TRBV27 and TRBJ1-2; the D gene is possibly TRBD1 (5 bases). This TCR came from a man aged 25-40 years in good health. The sequenced sample consisted of naive CD8+ T cells sorted from blood. The CDR3 DNA reads as TGTGCCACCAGACGGGGACGCTATGGCTACACCTTC. This translates into CATRRGRYGYTF.